These 13 T cell receptor beta chains originate from one sample sequenced in a study of blood T cell repertoires in COVID-19. Only in-frame clones appear in the TCRdb table, and some are missing; sequencing was by immunoSEQ multiplex PCR. The sample gives about 190,000 clones, approximately 86% of which show up once; 20% to 25% is in the top ten. The sequenced material came from PBMCs or T cells enriched from blood (not recorded which). The receptors were sampled from a woman in her 40s in a cohort exposed to, infected with or recovered from COVID-19 (not recorded which).

This rearrangement joins TRBV6-4 to TRBJ2-1, with 9 bases lining up with TRBD1. Trimming took 0 bases from V and 6 from J; bases not matched to a gene: 6. This CDR3 contains 16 residues. The germline gives CDR1 MRHNA, CDR2 SNTAGT. The CDR3 nucleotides are TGTGCCAGCAGTGACTCGGACAGGGGCGTTCCCAATGAGCAGTTCTTC. Its protein is CASSDSDRGVPNEQFF.

The chain combines TRBV30 with TRBJ2-1, with TRBD2 matching 9 bases. Looked up from germline, CDR1 is GTSNPN and CDR2 is SVGIG (reference sequence). The CDR3 spans 16 residues. V shed 0 bases, J shed 7 bases, and the junction held 10 bases outside the gene matches. The CDR3 DNA sequence: TGTGCCTGGAGTGTTAGCGGGAGTCCATCGTTGAATGAGCAGTTCTTC. It encodes CAWSVSGSPSLNEQFF.

This clone was observed a handful of times. The V call is TRBV9, the J call TRBJ2-1; 11 nucleotides match TRBD1. The CDR3 contains 15 residues. Germline values: CDR1 SGDLS, CDR2 YYNGEE. Losses at the gene ends were 4 bases for V and 12 bases for J; bases not matched to a gene: 12. CDR3 bases: TGTGCCAGCAGCACTGGGACAGGGGGACTCCAGGGGCAGTTCTTC. Protein sequence: CASSTGTGGLQGQFF.

The chain uses TRBV5-6 and TRBJ1-1; D ambiguous. V lost 2 bases to trimming and J lost 2 bases, with 7 bases between them. The CDR3 is 13 residues long. In germline, CDR1 is SGHDT, CDR2 YYEEEE. CDR3: CASSFEVNTEAFF. In DNA form, the CDR3 reads TGTGCCAGCAGCTTTGAGGTAAACACTGAAGCTTTCTTT.

The chain recombines TRBV18 with TRBJ2-1, with 9 bases identical to TRBD2. After removal of 3 bases from V and 8 bases from J, the junction contained 14 bases not matched to a gene. The CDR3 consists of 17 residues. CDR1 KGHSH and CDR2 LQKENI come from the germline V gene. CDR3 coding DNA: TGTGCCAGCTCACCCCATGGAGAGCGGGAGGTTTCGCATGAGCAGTTCTTC. As protein: CASSPHGEREVSHEQFF.

This chain uses TRBV4-3 with TRBJ1-1; TRBD1 is a possible D gene (5 bases). The V end was cut by 0 bases, the J end by 3 bases, with 11 bases between. The CDR3 extends over 15 amino acids. Germline CDR1 and CDR2: LGHNA and YSLEER. The CDR3 DNA is TGCGCCAGCAGCCAAGATAACGGGGGATACACTGAAGCTTTCTTT. Translating it yields CASSQDNGGYTEAFF.

V and J are TRBV12-5 and TRBJ1-1, with D perhaps matching TRBD1 (6 bases). V lost 9 bases and J 6 bases, leaving 20 bases between the germline ends. Germline lookup yields CDR1 LGHNT and CDR2 FRNRAP. CDR3 length equals 14 residues. The CDR3 sequence: CARRGGSWSPEAFF. The DNA for the CDR3 is TGTGCTAGAAGGGGGGGATCGTGGTCCCCTGAAGCTTTCTTT.

The V and J genes are TRBV2 and TRBJ1-2; no clear D gene. This CDR3 has 12 residues. Germline CDR1 reads SNHLY; CDR2 reads FYNNEI. V shed 8 bases and J shed 2 bases, with 9 bases lying between them. The CDR3 is CASGPVNYGYTF. The CDR3 region has the DNA TGTGCCAGCGGGCCGGTGAACTATGGCTACACCTTC.

This clone appeared a few times. The CDR3 bases are TGCGCCAGCAGGTCCGAACCAGGTGGAAACACTGAAGCTTTCTTT. Residues: CASRSEPGGNTEAFF. The chain couples TRBV5-1 to TRBJ1-1, with unresolved D. Germline CDR1 and CDR2: SGHRS and YFSETQ. Deletions cut 5 bases from V and 2 bases from J, with 16 bases between. The CDR3 has 15 amino acids.

A word on this clone: An end of the junction does not agree with germline; a read error may underlie this. The J gene is TRBJ2-7, the V gene TRBV27; 11 bases fit TRBD2. The CDR3 consists of 16 residues. Germline CDR1 and CDR2: MNHEY and SMNVEV (reference sequence). CDR3: CATSPVIAGGPYEQYF. Written as DNA, the CDR3 is TGTGCCACCAGTCCGGTAATAGCGGGGGGGCCCTACGAGCAGTACTTC.

V usage is TRBV6-2 or TRBV6-3 and J usage is TRBJ2-1; 9 bases agree with TRBD2. The CDR3 contains 15 residues. Per germline, CDR1 MNHEY and CDR2 SVGEGT. The V and J ends lost 4 bases and 4 bases, in that order; junction bases with no gene match: 5. The CDR3 is CASSFPGLAYNEQFF. The CDR3 nucleotides are TGTGCCAGCAGTTTTCCGGGACTAGCTTACAATGAGCAGTTCTTC.

V gene TRBV24-1 combines with J gene TRBJ1-2, with TRBD1 matching over 7 bases. The germline V gene has CDR1 KGHDR and CDR2 SFDVKD. With 4 bases clipped from V and 4 bases from J, the junction kept 5 bases outside the gene matches. This CDR3 contains 14 residues. The CDR3 nucleotides read TGTGCCACCAGTGAACCCGGGACAGCCTATGGCTACACCTTC. This codes for CATSEPGTAYGYTF.

This chain connects TRBV6-1 to TRBJ2-1, with a possible D match to TRBD2 (5 bases). This CDR3 comprises 15 residues. Germline V gene lookup returns CDR1 MNHNS and CDR2 SASEGT. The V end was cut by 3 bases, the J end by 7 bases, with 16 bases between. This CDR3 is CASSDPGNIINEQFF. The CDR3 DNA follows: TGTGCCAGCAGTGACCCCGGGAATATCATTAATGAGCAGTTCTTC.